This T cell receptor beta chain was sequenced during a study of T cells in Graves' hyperthyroidism and ophthalmopathy. This clonotype occurred many times. Germline CDR1 is MGHRA and CDR2 is YSYEKL. There are 15 residues in the CDR3. With 1 base removed from V and 0 bases from J, the gap between germline ends came to 9 bases. RNA transcripts were the template for amplifying TCR beta CDR3 regions. The TCR CDR3 was amplified in a first-round RT-PCR using the HTBI primer set. TCRdb ran MiXCR on the multiplex PCR reads and lists one entry per CDR3 protein. The sample lists roughly 570,000 distinct CDR3 sequences, roughly 50% seen once, with over 15% in the top ten.

The sample consisted of peripheral blood or thyroid tissue (not recorded which). The chain recombines TRBV4-1 with TRBJ1-1, with TRBD1 as a possible D gene (5 bases). This TCR derives from an adult woman with Graves' disease, either hyperthyroidism or ophthalmopathy (not recorded which). The CDR3 DNA sequence: TGCGCCAGCAGCCAAGTCAGCAGGGTGAACACTGAAGCTTTCTTT. Translating it yields CASSQVSRVNTEAFF.